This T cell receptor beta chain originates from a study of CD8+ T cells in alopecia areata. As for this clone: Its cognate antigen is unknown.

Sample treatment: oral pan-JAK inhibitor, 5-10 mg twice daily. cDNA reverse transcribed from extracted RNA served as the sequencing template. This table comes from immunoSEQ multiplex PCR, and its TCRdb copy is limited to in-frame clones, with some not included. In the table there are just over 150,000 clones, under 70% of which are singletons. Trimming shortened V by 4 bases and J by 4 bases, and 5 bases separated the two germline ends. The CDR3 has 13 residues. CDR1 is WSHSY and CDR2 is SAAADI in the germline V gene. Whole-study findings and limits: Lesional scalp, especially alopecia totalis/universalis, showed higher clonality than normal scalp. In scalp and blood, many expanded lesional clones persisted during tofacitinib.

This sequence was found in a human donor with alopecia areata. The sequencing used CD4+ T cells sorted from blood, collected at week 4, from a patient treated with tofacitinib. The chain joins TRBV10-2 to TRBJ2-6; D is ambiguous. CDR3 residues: CASSATGANVLTF. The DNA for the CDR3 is TGCGCCAGCAGTGCCACAGGGGCCAACGTCCTGACTTTC.